This entry describes one T cell receptor (beta chain). This clone has just one count. What this receptor recognizes is not known. Being one base from a much bigger clone, this may be a read error. Genomic DNA was extracted from sorted cells for sequencing of the TCRbeta CDR3 region. The immunoSEQ Assay was used for sequencing of TCRbeta CDR3 regions. The immuneACCESS repertoire file appears here via TCRdb, limited to in-frame rearrangements. These files lack a portion of the clones; in checked studies, under half of the deficit traces to unresolved V genes, and the cause of the others is not known. This sample holds over 20,000 clones; 80% to 90% were observed only once. Of the sample, about a sixth is held by the ten largest clones. Patients with autoimmune disease history or receiving systemic immunosuppression were excluded from the trial. Peripheral blood for TCR sequencing was collected from all dose cohorts at baseline, on cycle 4 day 1, and on cycle 7 day 1. The samples were taken from a phase I, first-in-human, multicenter, open-label dose-escalation trial of ivuxolimab. Adults with locally advanced or metastatic head and neck squamous cell, hepatocellular, melanoma or renal cell carcinoma were enrolled in the trial. Before TCR sequencing, CD4+ T cells and CD8+ T cells were sorted from peripheral blood as separate populations.

The source of the sample is a study of OX40 agonist ivuxolimab in advanced cancers. Turning to the overall study: Ivuxolimab was an agonistic, fully human IgG2 monoclonal antibody directed against OX40 (CD134), a costimulatory receptor. Partial responses occurred in three dose-escalation patients: two with cutaneous melanoma and one with hepatocellular carcinoma. Peripheral TCRbeta sequencing aimed to test whether ivuxolimab altered TCR sequence diversity and caused clonal T-cell expansion. Of the approximately 50 dose-escalation patients, hepatocellular carcinoma was present in about 20, melanoma in about 15, renal cell carcinoma in 9 and head and neck cancer in 9. The paper covers the monotherapy dose-escalation part of the phase I ivuxolimab trial, which included N of about 56 patients. Intravenous ivuxolimab was administered to patients every 2 weeks at six dose levels: 0.01, 0.1, 0.3, 1.5, 3 and 10 mg/kg. Patients were allowed to have had prior anti-PD-1, anti-PD-L1 or anti-CTLA-4 therapy, and around 40% of the dose-escalation patients had previously received checkpoint inhibitors. In the dose-escalation cohort, 65% to 90% of patients were male, and the mean age was about 55 years, with a range of 23 to 79. Paper-wide results and their limitations: In partial responders in the 0.1-3.0 mg/kg groups, normalized peripheral clonal expansion was found to be among the lowest, especially among CD8+ T cells. Low levels of normalized T-cell clonal expansion were also seen in some patients who did not respond. On average, CD8+ T cells showed more expanded clones than CD4+ T cells after ivuxolimab. Which antigens the clonally expanded peripheral T cells were specific for was not determined. At doses of 0.1 to 3.0 mg/kg, clonal expansion of both CD4+ and CD8+ T cells in blood was seen between baseline and week 6.

This clonotype was obtained from an adult with an advanced solid tumor such as melanoma, head and neck, liver or kidney cancer. The material was CD4+ or CD8+ T cells sorted from blood, obtained in a trial of the OX40 agonist ivuxolimab.

The DNA is TGTGCCAGCAATCCAGGTGACGAGCAGTACTTC. Its translation is CASNPGDEQYF. The receptor chain draws on TRBV25-1 and TRBJ2-7; the D gene assignment is ambiguous. Measured from the cysteine to the phenylalanine, the CDR3 is 11 residues long. Just CDR3 DNA is preserved here, 33 bases in frame from base 1. V drops 7 bases and J drops 5 bases, leaving 9 bases in between. The germline V gene provides CDR1 MGHDK and CDR2 SYGVNS.